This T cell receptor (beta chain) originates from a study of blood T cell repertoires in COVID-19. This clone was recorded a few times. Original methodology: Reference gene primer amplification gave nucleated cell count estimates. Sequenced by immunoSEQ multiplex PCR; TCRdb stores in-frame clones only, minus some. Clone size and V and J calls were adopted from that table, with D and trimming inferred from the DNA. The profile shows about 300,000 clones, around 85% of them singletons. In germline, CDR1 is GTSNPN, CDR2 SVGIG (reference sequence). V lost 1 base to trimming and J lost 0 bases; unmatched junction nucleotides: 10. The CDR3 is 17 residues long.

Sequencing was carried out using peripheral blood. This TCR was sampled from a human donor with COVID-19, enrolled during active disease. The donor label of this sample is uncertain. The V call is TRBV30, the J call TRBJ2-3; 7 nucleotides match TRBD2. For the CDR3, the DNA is TGTGCCTGGAGTGATTGGGGACTAATAAGAAGCACAGATACGCAGTATTTT. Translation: CAWSDWGLIRSTDTQYF.